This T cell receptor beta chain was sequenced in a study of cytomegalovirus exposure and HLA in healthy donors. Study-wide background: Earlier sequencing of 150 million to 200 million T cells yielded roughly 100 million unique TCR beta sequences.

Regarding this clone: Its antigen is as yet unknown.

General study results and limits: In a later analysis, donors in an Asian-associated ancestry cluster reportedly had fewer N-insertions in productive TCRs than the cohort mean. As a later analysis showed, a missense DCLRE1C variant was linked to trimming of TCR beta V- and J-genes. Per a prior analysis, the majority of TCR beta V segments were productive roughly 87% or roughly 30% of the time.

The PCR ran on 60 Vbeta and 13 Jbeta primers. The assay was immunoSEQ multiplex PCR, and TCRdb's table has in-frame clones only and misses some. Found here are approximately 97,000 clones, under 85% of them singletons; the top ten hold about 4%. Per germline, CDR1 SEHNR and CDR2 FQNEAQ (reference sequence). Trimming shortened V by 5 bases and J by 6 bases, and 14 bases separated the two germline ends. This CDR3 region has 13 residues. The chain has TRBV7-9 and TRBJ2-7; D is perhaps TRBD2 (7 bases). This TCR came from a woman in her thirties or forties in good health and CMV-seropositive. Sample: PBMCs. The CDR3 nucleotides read TGTGCCAGCAGCCCGGGGGGCGAATTCGAGCAGTACTTC. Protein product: CASSPGGEFEQYF.